Shown below are 19 T cell receptor beta chains from a single sample sequenced in a study of cytomegalovirus exposure and HLA in healthy donors. The PCR employed 60 Vbeta primers together with 13 Jbeta primers. The data were produced by immunoSEQ multiplex PCR, yet TCRdb's version contains in-frame clones alone and is incomplete. The sample comprises roughly 220,000 clones, 75% to 90% of which are singletons, and less than 3% rests with the top ten. Specimen: PBMCs. Receptor source: a woman in her forties in good health and CMV-seronegative.

The V call is TRBV6-1, the J call TRBJ2-7, with a weak D call TRBD2 (6 bases). V was trimmed by 7 bases and J by 3 bases, leaving 19 bases between them. This CDR3 is built from 15 residues. Germline CDR1 is MNHNS and CDR2 is SASEGT. The CDR3 DNA is TGTGCCAGCATCCGCCCGGGACTCAGTTTCTACGAGCAGTACTTC. This sequence encodes CASIRPGLSFYEQYF.

The V call is TRBV19, the J call TRBJ2-7; 8 bases map to TRBD1. The junction had 7 bases not matched to a gene; V was cut back by 5 bases and J by 4 bases. The CDR3 has 14 residues. In germline, CDR1 is LNHDA, CDR2 SQIVND (reference sequence). The DNA of the CDR3 is TGTGCCAGTAGTTCCGGGACAGGCCTTTACGAGCAGTACTTC. The encoded protein is CASSSGTGLYEQYF.

This clone was recorded only once. This rearrangement joins TRBV5-4 to TRBJ2-5, with 12 nucleotides matching TRBD2. Germline V CDR1 and CDR2: SGHNT, YYREEE (reference sequence). With 4 bases clipped from V and 3 bases from J, the junction kept 4 bases outside the gene matches. The CDR3 runs to 15 residues. CDR3 nucleotide sequence: TGTGCCAGCAGCGCAAGACTAGCGGGAGAAGAGACCCAGTACTTC. Amino acids: CASSARLAGEETQYF.

This clone was counted a single time. The genes are TRBV7-9 and TRBJ1-1; a possible D gene is TRBD1 (5 bases). Trimming took 1 base from V and 1 from J, leaving 7 bases between them. Germline-derived CDR1 and CDR2 are SEHNR and FQNEAQ (reference sequence). The CDR3 spans 14 residues. The CDR3 DNA reads TGTGCCAGCAGCTTAGGTGGACAGAACACTGAAGCTTTCTTT. Translation gives CASSLGGQNTEAFF.

The chain recombines TRBV10-1 with TRBJ2-2; maybe TRBD2 (6 bases). V was shortened by 3 bases and J by 2 bases, with 16 bases between the two germline ends. CDR1 is WNHNN, CDR2 SYGVQD, per germline (reference sequence). CDR3 length: 17 amino acids. Written as DNA, the CDR3 is TGCGCCAGCAGTGAATCACGCAGTGCGGGAAACACCGGGGAGCTGTTTTTT. Amino acids: CASSESRSAGNTGELFF.

The chain combines TRBV25-1 with TRBJ1-1; 7 bases are a match to TRBD1. Germline CDR1 reads MGHDK; CDR2 reads SYGVNS. V lost 7 bases and J lost 1; bases outside the gene matches: 3. The CDR3 length is 13 residues. As DNA, the CDR3 is TGTGCCAGCAAGAGACAGGGGAACACTGAAGCTTTCTTT. Its translation: CASKRQGNTEAFF.

This clone was found once. The gene calls are TRBV7-8 and TRBJ1-1; 10 positions agree with TRBD1. The germline gives CDR1 SGHVS, CDR2 FQNEAQ. V lost 5 bases to trimming and J lost 1 base; unmatched junction nucleotides: 7. The CDR3 runs 16 residues. Here the CDR3 reads CASSPRTGGSNTEAFF. The CDR3 coding sequence is TGTGCCAGCAGCCCGAGGACAGGGGGGTCGAACACTGAAGCTTTCTTT.

The chain links TRBV7-9 to TRBJ2-2; D is perhaps TRBD1 (6 bases). V lost 6 bases, J lost 2 bases, and 16 bases lay in between. The CDR3 covers 16 residues. Germline V gene sequence: CDR1 SEHNR, CDR2 FQNEAQ (reference sequence). CDR3 loop: CASRNVWTANTGELFF. The CDR3 nucleotides read TGTGCCAGCAGAAATGTTTGGACAGCCAACACCGGGGAGCTGTTTTTT.

The V and J genes are TRBV4-2 and TRBJ2-1, with D unresolved. V gave up 2 bases and J gave up 5 bases, with 16 bases separating them. Germline loops: CDR1 LGHNA, CDR2 YNFKEQ. The CDR3 consists of 16 residues. DNA of the CDR3: TGTGCCAGCAGCCAAACCCGATCCTTTTCGGACAATGAGCAGTTCTTC. Amino acid sequence: CASSQTRSFSDNEQFF.

The V and J genes are TRBV7-9 and TRBJ2-1; D may be TRBD1 (6 bases). V was clipped by 5 bases and J by 7 bases, with 18 bases between them. The CDR3 length is 15 residues. Germline CDR1 reads SEHNR; CDR2 reads FQNEAQ (reference sequence). DNA for the CDR3: TGTGCCAGCAGCCAACAGGGTATGAGGGGGAATGAGCAGTTCTTC. It specifies CASSQQGMRGNEQFF.

This sequence joins TRBV7-3 and TRBJ2-5; 9 bases map to TRBD1. Germline CDR1 is SGHTA and CDR2 is FQGTGA. The V gene end was trimmed by 5 bases and the J gene end by 1 base; junction bases not matched to a gene: 2. The CDR3 extends over 14 amino acids. The CDR3 DNA sequence: TGTGCCAGCAGCCCGGGACAGGGCCAAGAGACCCAGTACTTC. Protein sequence: CASSPGQGQETQYF. The whole variable domain, remainder taken from reference TRBV7-3 and TRBJ2-5, is GAGVSQTPSNKVTEKGKYVELRCDPISGHTALYWYRQSLGQGPEFLIYFQGTGAADDSGLPNDRFFAVRPEGSVSTLKIQRTERGDSAVYLCASSPGQGQETQYFGPGTRLLVL.

This rearrangement joins TRBV28 to TRBJ2-5, with 13 bases aligning to TRBD2. After removal of 2 bases from V and 4 bases from J, the junction contained 1 base not matched to a gene. Germline CDR1 reads MDHEN; CDR2 reads SYDVKM. The CDR3 has 15 residues. CDR3 nucleotide sequence: TGTGCCAGCAGTTTAGGACTAGCGGGAGCAGAGACCCAGTACTTC. Translation: CASSLGLAGAETQYF.

This clone was recorded many times. This rearrangement joins TRBV4-2 to TRBJ1-1; D unresolved. The CDR3 runs 15 residues. Germline V gene lookup returns CDR1 LGHNA and CDR2 YNFKEQ. Trimming took 1 base from V and 4 from J, leaving 13 bases between them. In DNA form, the CDR3 reads TGTGCCAGCAGCCAAGTGGATCCGGAGGGCACTGAAGCTTTCTTT. Encoded protein: CASSQVDPEGTEAFF.

The CDR3 DNA reads as TGCGCCAGCAGCCAAGCCGGGACAGGGCGCCCCTATGGCTACACCTTC. As protein: CASSQAGTGRPYGYTF. The genes are TRBV4-1 and TRBJ1-2, with 9 bases that match TRBD1. This CDR3 contains 16 residues. The germline gives CDR1 MGHRA, CDR2 YSYEKL. J lost 4 bases, V lost 1 base, and 7 bases had no gene match.

This sequence joins TRBV10-1 and TRBJ2-1, with 11 bases lining up with TRBD1. This CDR3 comprises 17 residues. V lost 5 bases to trimming and J lost 5 bases; unmatched junction nucleotides: 11. CDR1 is WNHNN, CDR2 SYGVQD, per germline (reference sequence). As DNA, the CDR3 is TGCGCCAGCAGTCAGAGGTTGGGGGACAGGGGGGACAATGAGCAGTTCTTC. This gives the protein CASSQRLGDRGDNEQFF.

In regard to this clone: Its ends do not fully match the called genes, so a read error is possible. The chain employs TRBV6-7 and TRBJ2-1, with 11 bases aligning to TRBD2. TRBV6-7 is annotated as an ORF whose role is uncertain. The CDR3 covers 17 residues. In nucleotides, the CDR3 is TGTGCCAGCAGTTACACCCCTTTAGCGGGGGGGTACAATGGGCAGTTCTTC. This codes for CASSYTPLAGGYNGQFF.

V usage is TRBV5-1 and J usage is TRBJ2-2, with 7 bases lining up with TRBD2. This CDR3 is 17 amino acids long. The germline V gene has CDR1 SGHRS and CDR2 YFSETQ. Trimming removed 0 bases from V and 0 bases from J; junction bases left unmatched: 5. The CDR3 region is CASSLGTRLANTGELFF. The CDR3 region has the DNA TGCGCCAGCAGCTTGGGGACTAGGCTTGCGAACACCGGGGAGCTGTTTTTT.

The gene calls are TRBV6-6 and TRBJ2-5; a weak D match, TRBD2 (6 bases). The CDR3 loop spans 12 amino acids. Deletions cut 10 bases from V and 5 bases from J, with 14 bases between. Looked up from germline, CDR1 is MNHNY and CDR2 is SVGAGI (reference sequence). CDR3 bases: TGTGCCACCCAAAAGGGGAGGGAGACCCAGTACTTC. It encodes CATQKGRETQYF.

This chain connects TRBV27 to TRBJ2-7; 9 nucleotides agree with TRBD2. V was pared by 0 bases and J by 4 bases, with 4 bases of the junction left unmatched. In germline, CDR1 is MNHEY, CDR2 SMNVEV (reference sequence). CDR3 length equals 15 residues. The CDR3 loop reads CASSLSAGGRYEQYF. In DNA form, the CDR3 reads TGTGCCAGCAGTTTATCTGCGGGAGGGCGTTACGAGCAGTACTTC.